Shown below are 28 T cell receptor beta chains from a single sample sequenced in a study of early T cells in non-severe SARS-CoV-2 infection. One entry per CDR3 protein results from TCRdb running MiXCR on the 5' RACE reads. The sample holds more than 85,000 distinct CDR3 sequences, 13% seen once. Sequenced: whole blood. The receptors stem from an adult who was a healthcare worker with PCR-confirmed SARS-CoV-2 infection or an uninfected control (not recorded which).

The table lists this clonotype with a count of one. The chain is built from TRBV3-1 and TRBJ2-1, with 11 bases aligning to TRBD2. V trimming: 4 bases; J trimming: 9 bases; junction bases outside the gene matches: 8. The CDR3 consists of 15 residues. The germline CDR1 and CDR2 sequences are LGHDT and YNNKEL (reference sequence). The CDR3 region has the DNA TGTGCCAGCAGCCTACTAGCGGGAGTACATCTTGAGCAGTTCTTC. Translation gives CASSLLAGVHLEQFF.

Many counts were recorded for this clonotype. The chain recombines TRBV19 with TRBJ1-5; 10 bases line up with TRBD1. This CDR3 region has 15 residues. CDR1 LNHDA and CDR2 SQIVND come from the germline V gene (reference sequence). J gave up 7 bases and V 5 bases, and 8 bases lay outside the gene matches. In DNA, the CDR3 is TGTGCCAGTAGTCTCCGGGACAGGGGAGGACAGCCCCAGCATTTT. Translation gives CASSLRDRGGQPQHF.

The V gene is TRBV11-2, the J gene TRBJ2-7; the match to TRBD2 covers 10 bases. J gave up 2 bases and V 5 bases, and 6 bases lay outside the gene matches. Germline CDR1 and CDR2: SGHAT and FQNNGV. This CDR3 region has 15 residues. CDR3 in amino acids: CASSRTSGNTYEQYF. The CDR3 coding sequence is TGTGCCAGCAGCAGGACTAGCGGAAATACCTACGAGCAGTACTTC.

This clonotype was seen only a few times. This chain links TRBV30 with TRBJ1-1; possible D gene TRBD1, 6 bases. There are 13 residues in the CDR3. V lost 0 bases and J lost 12, with 17 bases in between. CDR1 GTSNPN and CDR2 SVGIG come from the germline V gene (reference sequence). CDR3 bases: TGTGCCTGGAGTGTACAGGGAAGGCTAACTCCTTTCTTT. Protein product: CAWSVQGRLTPFF.

At least ten counts were recorded for this clonotype. V and J are TRBV11-2 and TRBJ1-4; D is ambiguous. Germline CDR1 SGHAT, CDR2 FQNNGV. This CDR3 is 14 amino acids long. V dropped 5 bases and J dropped 3 bases, with 10 bases sitting between them. The CDR3 sequence is CASSRAWANEKLFF. The DNA for the CDR3 is TGTGCCAGCAGCAGGGCTTGGGCTAATGAAAAACTGTTTTTT.

This clonotype was detected ten times or more. The chain carries TRBV28 and TRBJ2-3; 11 positions agree with TRBD2. Germline-derived CDR1 and CDR2 are MDHEN and SYDVKM. V gave up 2 bases and J gave up 5 bases; unmatched junction bases: 9. This CDR3 comprises 17 residues. CDR3 residues: CASSLKVLAGGIDTQYF. The CDR3 DNA is TGTGCCAGCAGTTTAAAAGTCCTAGCGGGAGGTATAGATACGCAGTATTTT.

The chain joins TRBV12-2 to TRBJ2-1; the table calls TRBD1, which could not be checked here. TRBV12-2 is a known pseudogene. CDR3 length: 15 residues. CDR3 sequence reads: CASRPTGTGMGEQFF. In DNA form, the CDR3 reads TGTGCAAGTCGTCCAACCGGGACAGGGATGGGTGAGCAGTTCTTC.

This clonotype came up once. The chain uses TRBV5-1 and TRBJ2-7; TRBD1 aligns across 9 bases. V shed 4 bases and J 5 bases; nucleotides not matched to a gene: 7. The CDR3 is 14 residues long. Looked up from germline, CDR1 is SGHRS and CDR2 is YFSETQ. The CDR3 reads CASSPGTGYHEQYF. CDR3 DNA sequence: TGCGCCAGCAGCCCTGGGACAGGGTATCACGAGCAGTACTTC.

V is TRBV4-2 and J is TRBJ2-1, with D perhaps TRBD2 (6 bases). This CDR3 spans 15 amino acids. Germline loops: CDR1 LGHNA, CDR2 YNFKEQ. V shed 2 bases and J shed 6 bases, with 14 bases lying between them. For the CDR3, the DNA is TGTGCCAGCAGCCAACGACTAGTCATCGGCAATGAGCAGTTCTTC. Its protein product is CASSQRLVIGNEQFF.

The chain has TRBV6-2 or TRBV6-3 and TRBJ1-1; 7 nucleotides match TRBD1. The CDR3 covers 16 residues. Trimming at V came to 6 bases and at J to 10 bases, leaving 20 bases not matched to a gene. Germline values: CDR1 MNHEY, CDR2 SVGEGT. Here the CDR3 DNA reads TGTGCCAGCAGACCGATACACAGGGGCGACGGGGTGCGAGCTTTCTTT. Its translation is CASRPIHRGDGVRAFF.

This clonotype was detected a few times. The chain combines TRBV14 with TRBJ2-7, with D perhaps TRBD1 or TRBD2 (6 bases each). Trimming stripped 2 bases from V and 0 bases from J, with 8 bases between. This CDR3 is 14 amino acids long. Germline V gene lookup returns CDR1 SGHDN and CDR2 FVKESK. The CDR3 here is CASSQRGLSYEQYF. The CDR3 DNA reads as TGTGCCAGCAGCCAACGGGGGCTCTCCTACGAGCAGTACTTC.

This clonotype has more than one count but fewer than ten. The chain has TRBV5-1 and TRBJ2-3; tentatively, D is TRBD2 (6 bases). Germline V gene sequence: CDR1 SGHRS, CDR2 YFSETQ. The V and J ends lost 3 bases and 4 bases respectively, with 15 bases between them. This CDR3 is 15 amino acids long. CDR3 region: CASSSLASGADTQYF. The CDR3 DNA sequence: TGCGCCAGCAGCTCCCTAGCGTCAGGTGCAGATACGCAGTATTTT.

This clonotype was seen repeatedly, ten times or more. The J gene is TRBJ2-7, the V gene TRBV7-3; 9 bases are shared with TRBD2. The CDR3 runs 14 residues. Germline trimming cut 7 bases from V and 0 bases from J; bases unmatched to any gene: 4. The V gene's germline CDR1 is SGHTA and CDR2 FQGTGA. In DNA form, the CDR3 reads TGTGCCAGCAAAGTTAGCGGGAGCTCCTACGAGCAGTACTTC. Protein sequence: CASKVSGSSYEQYF.

This clonotype was counted ten times or more. V usage is TRBV10-1 and J usage is TRBJ1-6; D possibly corresponds to TRBD1 (5 bases). Trimming pared 10 bases from V and 9 bases from J, leaving 10 bases between. From germline, CDR1 is WNHNN and CDR2 SYGVQD (reference sequence). This CDR3 spans 11 amino acids. The CDR3 loop is CATNRGSPLHF. CDR3 nucleotide sequence: TGCGCCACAAATAGGGGTTCACCCCTCCACTTT.

The CDR3 DNA reads as TGTGCCAGCACCCGATTCGGGGGTGGCTCGAACACTGAAGCTTTCTTT. Encoded protein: CASTRFGGGSNTEAFF. The rearrangement joins TRBV2 to TRBJ1-1, with a possible D match to TRBD1 (5 bases). Germline loops: CDR1 SNHLY, CDR2 FYNNEI. This CDR3 has 16 residues. Deletions cut 7 bases from V and 1 base from J, with 19 bases between.

This clonotype was observed at least ten times. The chain has TRBV7-6 and TRBJ2-3; 9 nucleotides match TRBD2. The length of the CDR3 is 18 residues. Germline V gene lookup returns CDR1 SGHVS and CDR2 FNYEAQ. V lost 4 bases to trimming and J lost 4 bases; unmatched junction nucleotides: 15. CDR3 nucleotide sequence: TGTGCCAGCAGCTCCTCGATGCAGGGACTAGCCTTCGCAGATACGCAGTATTTT. Its protein product is CASSSSMQGLAFADTQYF.

The table lists this clonotype with a few counts. The chain recombines TRBV5-1 with TRBJ2-2; 7 bases are a match to TRBD2. Germline trimming cut 4 bases from V and 6 bases from J; bases unmatched to any gene: 3. This CDR3 spans 13 amino acids. Germline V lookup: CDR1 SGHRS, CDR2 YFSETQ. The CDR3 protein is CASSLTSAGELFF. CDR3 nucleotides: TGCGCCAGCAGCCTCACTAGCGCCGGGGAGCTGTTTTTT.

V and J are TRBV11-2 and TRBJ2-3, with D unresolved. Trimming took off 5 bases at V and 4 bases at J, with 19 bases between the two ends. This CDR3 is 16 amino acids long. Per the germline V gene, CDR1 is SGHAT and CDR2 is FQNNGV. This CDR3 is CASSLSRSPPADTQYF. The CDR3 DNA reads TGTGCCAGCAGCCTATCCCGGAGTCCCCCGGCAGATACGCAGTATTTT.

The chain links TRBV7-9 to TRBJ1-4; D gene ambiguous. The length of the CDR3 is 14 residues. Germline-derived CDR1 and CDR2 are SEHNR and FQNEAQ (reference sequence). Between the trimmed V and J ends, which lost 3 bases and 4 bases, there was a span of 9 bases. Written as DNA, the CDR3 is TGTGCCAGCAGCTTGGCACAGAATAATGAAAAACTGTTTTTT. Amino acid sequence: CASSLAQNNEKLFF.

The chain combines TRBV9 with TRBJ2-7, with D unclear. This CDR3 has 13 residues. Trimming cost V 5 bases and J 7 bases, with 16 bases left between them. Germline V CDR1 and CDR2: SGDLS, YYNGEE. The CDR3 region is CASRADGSREQYF. For the CDR3, the DNA is TGTGCCAGCAGAGCTGACGGGTCTAGAGAGCAGTACTTC.

This clonotype has a count of ten or more. V and J are TRBV19 and TRBJ1-1; TRBD1 is a possible D gene (5 bases). The length of the CDR3 is 14 residues. Trimming took off 7 bases at V and 5 bases at J, with 17 bases between the two ends. The germline V gene has CDR1 LNHDA and CDR2 SQIVND (reference sequence). CDR3 nucleotide sequence: TGTGCCAGTATCTCTGCGGGGGGGAGAACTGAAGCTTTCTTT. Translating gives CASISAGGRTEAFF.

This clonotype was seen ten or more times. The chain recombines TRBV25-1 with TRBJ1-4; no clear D. The germline V gene encodes CDR1 MGHDK and CDR2 SYGVNS. The CDR3 sequence is 15 residues long. Trimming shortened V by 1 base and J by 0 bases, and 6 bases separated the two germline ends. The CDR3 region is CASSESVTTNEKLFF. The DNA of the CDR3 is TGTGCCAGCAGTGAATCGGTAACAACTAATGAAAAACTGTTTTTT.

The chain uses TRBV5-1 and TRBJ2-7; weak D call: TRBD1 (6 bases). The CDR3 is 12 amino acids. Per the germline V gene, CDR1 is SGHRS and CDR2 is YFSETQ. V lost 4 bases to trimming and J lost 2 bases, with 7 bases between them. CDR3 DNA: TGCGCCAGCAGCGGGGACACCTACGAGCAGTACTTC. The encoded protein is CASSGDTYEQYF.

V usage is TRBV28 and J usage is TRBJ1-1; D unresolved. CDR1 and CDR2 (germline): MDHEN, SYDVKM. This CDR3 contains 14 residues. V was pared by 2 bases and J by 7 bases, with 14 bases between. CDR3 protein: CASSLTRSSGEAFF. CDR3 DNA: TGTGCCAGCAGTTTAACCAGGAGTTCGGGTGAAGCTTTCTTT.

This CDR3 is CASRLTGTGGYEQYF. The CDR3 DNA reads TGTGCCAGCAGGCTAACCGGGACAGGGGGCTACGAGCAGTACTTC. The chain combines TRBV27 with TRBJ2-7; 11 nucleotides agree with TRBD1. V was pared by 6 bases and J by 3 bases, with 7 bases of the junction left unmatched. This CDR3 comprises 15 residues. The germline CDR1 and CDR2 sequences are MNHEY and SMNVEV (reference sequence).

J is TRBJ1-1 and V is TRBV11-2; no clear D. V lost 2 bases and J 11 bases, leaving 9 bases between the germline ends. This CDR3 is built from 11 residues. CDR1 is SGHAT and CDR2 is FQNNGV in the germline V gene. CDR3 residues: CASSLILGAFF. The CDR3 bases are TGTGCCAGCAGCTTAATTCTGGGGGCTTTCTTT.

This clonotype was seen ten or more times. J is TRBJ1-2 and V is TRBV12-3 or TRBV12-4; 8 bases match TRBD1. V lost 6 bases to trimming and J lost 7 bases; unmatched junction nucleotides: 7. This CDR3 spans 13 amino acids. DNA of the CDR3: TGTGCCAGCAGACCCGACAGGGGAGGTGGCTACACCTTC. It translates to CASRPDRGGGYTF.

This clonotype has only a few counts. This rearrangement joins TRBV11-2 to TRBJ1-1; 7 bases match TRBD1. Looked up from germline, CDR1 is SGHAT and CDR2 is FQNNGV. This CDR3 contains 15 residues. With V trimmed by 3 bases and J by 4 bases, 8 bases remained unmatched. The CDR3 is CASSFFGRGGTEAFF. Here the CDR3 DNA reads TGTGCCAGCAGCTTTTTCGGCAGGGGGGGCACTGAAGCTTTCTTT.